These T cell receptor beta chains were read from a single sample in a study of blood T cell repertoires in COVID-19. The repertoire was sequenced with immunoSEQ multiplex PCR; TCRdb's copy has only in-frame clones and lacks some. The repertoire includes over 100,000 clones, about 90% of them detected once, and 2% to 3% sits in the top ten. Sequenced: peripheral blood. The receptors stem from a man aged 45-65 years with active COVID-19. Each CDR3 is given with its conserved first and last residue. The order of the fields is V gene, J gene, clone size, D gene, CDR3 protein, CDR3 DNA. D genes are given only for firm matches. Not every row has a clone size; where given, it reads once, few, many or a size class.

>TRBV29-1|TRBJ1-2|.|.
CSVEGLAIASSNYGYTF
TGCAGCGTTGAAGGACTAGCAATTGCATCGTCTAACTATGGCTACACCTTC
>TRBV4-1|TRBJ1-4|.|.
CASSQSGGGRATNEKLFF
TGCGCCAGCAGCCAATCAGGCGGCGGGAGAGCAACTAATGAAAAACTGTTTTTT
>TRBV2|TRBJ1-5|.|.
CASSKDNEYSNQPQHF
TGTGCCAGCAGTAAAGACAACGAATATAGCAATCAGCCCCAGCATTTT
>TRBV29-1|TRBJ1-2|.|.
CSVGGDGYTF
TGCAGCGTGGGGGGTGATGGCTACACCTTC
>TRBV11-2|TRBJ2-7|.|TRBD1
CASSSLRDSTYEQYF
TGTGCCAGCAGCTCGCTCCGGGACAGTACCTACGAGCAGTACTTC
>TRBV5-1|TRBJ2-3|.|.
CASSLEWTTDTQYF
TGCGCCAGCAGCTTGGAGTGGACTACAGATACGCAGTATTTT
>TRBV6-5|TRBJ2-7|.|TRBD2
CASSELGGSLGEQYF
TGTGCCAGCAGCGAGCTGGGGGGGTCTCTGGGGGAGCAGTACTTC
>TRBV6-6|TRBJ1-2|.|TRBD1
CASGGQGAGGYTF
TGTGCCAGCGGAGGACAGGGGGCAGGTGGCTACACCTTC
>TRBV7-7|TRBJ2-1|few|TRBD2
CASSLAGASNEQFF
TGTGCTAGCAGCTTAGCGGGGGCCTCCAATGAGCAGTTCTTC
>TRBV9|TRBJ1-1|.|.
CASSPHLKDRLNTEAFF
TGTGCCAGCAGCCCCCACTTAAAAGACAGGCTCAACACTGAAGCTTTCTTT
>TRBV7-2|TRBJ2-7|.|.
CASSPTRGIAQYF
TGTGCCAGCAGCCCGACTAGGGGAATAGCACAGTACTTC
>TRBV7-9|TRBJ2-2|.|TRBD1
CASSRSGTGNTGELFF
TGTGCCAGCAGCCGATCAGGGACAGGGAACACCGGGGAGCTGTTTTTT
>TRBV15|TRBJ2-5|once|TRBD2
CATSRSLPQRGQETQYF
TGTGCCACCAGCAGATCCCTACCCCAGCGGGGGCAAGAGACCCAGTACTTC
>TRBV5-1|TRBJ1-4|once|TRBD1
CASSSSTGAPNEKLFF
TGCGCCAGCAGCTCGTCGACAGGGGCCCCTAATGAAAAACTGTTTTTT
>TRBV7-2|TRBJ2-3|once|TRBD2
CASNRGLAAGNTQYF
TGTGCCAGCAACCGCGGGCTAGCGGCCGGAAATACGCAGTATTTT
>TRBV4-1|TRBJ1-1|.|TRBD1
CASSRGTGGYTEAFF
TGCGCCAGCAGCCGCGGGACAGGGGGTTACACTGAAGCTTTCTTT
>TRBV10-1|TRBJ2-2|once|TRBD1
CASSEFDRVGSPSTGELFF
TGCGCCAGCAGTGAGTTCGACAGGGTGGGTTCACCGAGTACCGGGGAGCTGTTTTTT
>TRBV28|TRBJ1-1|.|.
CASSLEIYTEAFF
TGTGCCAGCAGTTTAGAGATCTACACTGAAGCTTTCTTT
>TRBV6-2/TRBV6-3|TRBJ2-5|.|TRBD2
CASSYSKAGDQETQYF
TGTGCCAGCAGTTACTCGAAAGCGGGGGACCAAGAGACCCAGTACTTC
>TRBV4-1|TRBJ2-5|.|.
CASSHHLSGSQETQYF
TGCGCCAGCAGCCATCACTTATCAGGGTCTCAAGAGACCCAGTACTTC
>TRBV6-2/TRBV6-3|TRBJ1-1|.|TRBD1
CASSWKTGKDTEAFF
TGTGCCAGCAGTTGGAAGACAGGGAAGGACACTGAAGCTTTCTTT
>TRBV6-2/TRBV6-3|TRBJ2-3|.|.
CASRRIGEPTDTQYF
TGTGCCAGCCGCCGTATTGGGGAGCCCACAGATACGCAGTATTTT
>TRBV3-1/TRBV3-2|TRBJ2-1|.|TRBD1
CASSQRQGTQFF
TGTGCCAGCAGCCAGAGACAGGGCACTCAGTTCTTC
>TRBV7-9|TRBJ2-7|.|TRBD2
CASSVTSGPTTGEQYF
TGTGCCAGCAGCGTGACTAGCGGGCCGACCACGGGCGAGCAGTACTTC
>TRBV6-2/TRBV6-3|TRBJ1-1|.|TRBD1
CASSITRDRENTEAFF
TGTGCCAGCAGTATCACCCGGGACAGGGAGAACACTGAAGCTTTCTTT
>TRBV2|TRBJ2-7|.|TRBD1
CASSQGQAFLRDEQYF
TGTGCCAGCAGCCAGGGACAGGCATTCCTGAGGGACGAGCAGTACTTC
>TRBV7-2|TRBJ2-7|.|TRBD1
CASSLAGQNYEQYF
TGTGCCAGCAGCTTAGCGGGACAGAACTACGAGCAGTACTTC
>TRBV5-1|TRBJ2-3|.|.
CASSLEVRDTQYF
TGCGCCAGCAGCTTGGAGGTCAGGGATACGCAGTATTTT
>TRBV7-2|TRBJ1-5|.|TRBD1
CASSLGTGGNQPQHF
TGTGCCAGCAGCTTAGGAACAGGGGGCAATCAGCCCCAGCATTTT
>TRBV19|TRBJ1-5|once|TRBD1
CASSIESTGEDQPQHF
TGTGCCAGTAGTATAGAGAGTACAGGGGAAGATCAGCCCCAGCATTTT